A selection of T cell receptor beta chains follows, all from one sample in a study of T cells in localized non-small cell lung cancer. Produced via immunoSEQ multiplex PCR; TCRdb's table is partial and in-frame only. Here the sample spans about 3,500 clones, around a quarter being singletons. The sequenced sample was lung tumor tissue, obtained before any cancer treatment. The receptors were sampled from a woman aged 35 to 70 with stage I lung adenocarcinoma. Both conserved end residues are part of each CDR3. D genes are given only for firm matches. Clone sizes are given selectively: once, few, many, or a class where the clone is expanded.

TRBJ2-2 TRBV5-1 . TRBD1 CASSFGQVNTGELFF TGCGCCAGCAGCTTTGGACAGGTTAACACCGGGGAGCTGTTTTTT
TRBJ1-2 TRBV19 . . CASSIETGPGYGYTF TGTGCCAGTAGTATTGAGACGGGGCCTGGCTATGGCTACACCTTC
TRBJ1-1 TRBV9 . . CASRWGMNTEAFF TGTGCCAGCAGATGGGGAATGAACACTGAAGCTTTCTTT
TRBJ1-5 TRBV6-8 medium-sized . CASSQPGGRDQPQHF TGTGCCAGCAGTCAACCGGGGGGACGGGATCAGCCCCAGCATTTT
TRBJ1-5 TRBV11-3 . . CASSLGAGFQPQHF TGTGCCAGCAGCTTGGGTGCAGGGTTCCAGCCCCAGCATTTT
TRBJ2-5 TRBV15 . . CATSRDDGGSGSQYF TGTGCCACCAGCAGAGATGACGGCGGATCAGGGTCCCAGTACTTC
TRBJ1-2 TRBV19 few . CASSDARKDGYTF TGTGCCAGTAGTGACGCGAGGAAGGATGGCTACACCTTC
TRBJ1-5 TRBV18 . . CASSSYGDQPQHF TGTGCCAGCTCAAGTTACGGGGATCAGCCCCAGCATTTT
TRBJ2-3 TRBV11-1 . TRBD1 CASSHRGRSTDTQYF TGTGCCAGCAGCCACAGGGGGCGCAGCACAGATACGCAGTATTTT
TRBJ2-7 TRBV9 . . CASSYGTSSYEQYF TGTGCCAGCAGTTACGGGACATCCTCCTACGAGCAGTACTTC